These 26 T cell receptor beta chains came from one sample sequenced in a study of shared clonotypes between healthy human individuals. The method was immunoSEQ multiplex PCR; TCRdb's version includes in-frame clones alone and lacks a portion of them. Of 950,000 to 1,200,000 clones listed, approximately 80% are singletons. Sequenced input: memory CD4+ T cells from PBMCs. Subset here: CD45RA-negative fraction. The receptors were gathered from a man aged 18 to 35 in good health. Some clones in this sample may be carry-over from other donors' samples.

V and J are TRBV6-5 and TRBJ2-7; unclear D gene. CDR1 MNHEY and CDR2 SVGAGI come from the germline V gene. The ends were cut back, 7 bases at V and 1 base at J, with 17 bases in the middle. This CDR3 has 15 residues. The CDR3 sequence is CASKLAVGPSYEQYF. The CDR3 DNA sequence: TGTGCCAGCAAGCTTGCTGTCGGGCCTTCCTACGAGCAGTACTTC.

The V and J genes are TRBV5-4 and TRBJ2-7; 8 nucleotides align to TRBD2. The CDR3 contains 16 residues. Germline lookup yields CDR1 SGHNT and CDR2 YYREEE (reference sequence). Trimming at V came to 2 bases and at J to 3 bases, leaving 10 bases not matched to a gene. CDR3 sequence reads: CASSFAGIRGGYEQYF. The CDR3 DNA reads TGTGCCAGCAGCTTTGCCGGAATTCGGGGGGGCTACGAGCAGTACTTC.

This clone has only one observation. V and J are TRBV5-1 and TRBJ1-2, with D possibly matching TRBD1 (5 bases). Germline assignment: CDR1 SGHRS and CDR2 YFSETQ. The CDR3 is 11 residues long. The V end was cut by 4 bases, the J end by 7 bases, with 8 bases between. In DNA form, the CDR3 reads TGCGCCAGCAGCGATGGGGGTGGCTACACCTTC. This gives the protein CASSDGGGYTF.

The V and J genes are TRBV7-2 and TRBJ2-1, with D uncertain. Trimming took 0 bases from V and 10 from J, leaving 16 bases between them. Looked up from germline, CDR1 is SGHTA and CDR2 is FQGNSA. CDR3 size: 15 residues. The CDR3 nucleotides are TGTGCCAGCAGCTTAGCTTATCCCTCCCCTGCAGAGCAGTTCTTC. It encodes CASSLAYPSPAEQFF.

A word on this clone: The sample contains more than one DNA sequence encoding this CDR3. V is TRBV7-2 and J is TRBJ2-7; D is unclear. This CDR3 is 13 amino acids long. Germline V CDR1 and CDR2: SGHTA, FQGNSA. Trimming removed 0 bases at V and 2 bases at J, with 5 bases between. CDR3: CASSLAGTYEQYF. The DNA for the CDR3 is TGTGCCAGCAGCTTAGCAGGGACCTACGAGCAGTACTTC.

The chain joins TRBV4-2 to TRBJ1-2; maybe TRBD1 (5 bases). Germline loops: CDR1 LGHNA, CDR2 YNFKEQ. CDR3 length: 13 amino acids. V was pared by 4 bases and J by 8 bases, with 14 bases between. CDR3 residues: CASSLGTARGYTF. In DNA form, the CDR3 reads TGTGCCAGCAGCCTAGGGACGGCCCGGGGCTACACCTTC.

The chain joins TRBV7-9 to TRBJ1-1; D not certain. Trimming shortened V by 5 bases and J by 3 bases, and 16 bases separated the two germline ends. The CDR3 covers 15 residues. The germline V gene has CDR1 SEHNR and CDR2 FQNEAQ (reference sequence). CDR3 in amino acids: CASSAWAGEDTEAFF. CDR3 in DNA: TGTGCCAGCAGCGCTTGGGCAGGTGAAGACACTGAAGCTTTCTTT.

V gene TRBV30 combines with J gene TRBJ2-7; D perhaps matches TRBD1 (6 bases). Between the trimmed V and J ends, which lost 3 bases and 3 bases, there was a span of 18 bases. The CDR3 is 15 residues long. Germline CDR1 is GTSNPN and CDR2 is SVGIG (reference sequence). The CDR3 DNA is TGTGCCTGGAGGGAAAACAGGGCCAGCGTCTACGAGCAGTACTTC. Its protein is CAWRENRASVYEQYF.

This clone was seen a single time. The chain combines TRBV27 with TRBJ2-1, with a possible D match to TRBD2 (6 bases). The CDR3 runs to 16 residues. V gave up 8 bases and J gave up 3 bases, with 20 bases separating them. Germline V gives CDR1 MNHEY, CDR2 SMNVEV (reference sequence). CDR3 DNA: TGTGCCAGCCGGGCCTCCGTAGCGGTGGACTACAATGAGCAGTTCTTC. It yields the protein CASRASVAVDYNEQFF.

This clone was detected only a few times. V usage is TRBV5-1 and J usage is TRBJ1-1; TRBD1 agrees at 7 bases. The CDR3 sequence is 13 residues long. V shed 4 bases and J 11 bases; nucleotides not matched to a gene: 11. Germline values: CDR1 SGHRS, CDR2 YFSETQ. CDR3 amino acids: CASSHPDRVGAFF. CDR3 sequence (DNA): TGCGCCAGCAGCCACCCTGACAGGGTCGGGGCTTTCTTT.

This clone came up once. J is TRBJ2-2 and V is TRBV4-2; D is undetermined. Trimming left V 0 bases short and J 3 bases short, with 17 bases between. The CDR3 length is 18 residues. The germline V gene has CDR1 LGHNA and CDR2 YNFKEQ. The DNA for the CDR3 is TGTGCCAGCAGCCAAGACCCACCCGTCGGTCGTTACACCGGGGAGCTGTTTTTT. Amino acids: CASSQDPPVGRYTGELFF.

DNA for the CDR3: TGTGCCAGCAGCACAACCCCCGGGACGGAGTACAATGAGCAGTTCTTC. Translated, it gives CASSTTPGTEYNEQFF. The J gene is TRBJ2-1, the V gene TRBV9, with D tentatively TRBD1 or TRBD2 (5 bases each). Trimming removed 4 bases at V and 4 bases at J, with 18 bases between. CDR3 length: 16 residues. CDR1 and CDR2 (germline): SGDLS, YYNGEE.

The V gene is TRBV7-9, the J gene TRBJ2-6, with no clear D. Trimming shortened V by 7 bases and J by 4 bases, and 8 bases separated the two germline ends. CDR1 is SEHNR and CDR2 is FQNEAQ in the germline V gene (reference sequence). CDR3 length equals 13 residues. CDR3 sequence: CASTPTGANVLTF. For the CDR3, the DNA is TGTGCCAGCACCCCTACAGGGGCCAACGTCCTGACTTTC.

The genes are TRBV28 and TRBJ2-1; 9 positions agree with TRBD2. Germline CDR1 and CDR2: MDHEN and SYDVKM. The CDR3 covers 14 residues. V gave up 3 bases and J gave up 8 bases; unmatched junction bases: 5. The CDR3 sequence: CASSFKASGDEQFF. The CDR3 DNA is TGTGCCAGCAGTTTCAAGGCTAGCGGGGATGAGCAGTTCTTC.

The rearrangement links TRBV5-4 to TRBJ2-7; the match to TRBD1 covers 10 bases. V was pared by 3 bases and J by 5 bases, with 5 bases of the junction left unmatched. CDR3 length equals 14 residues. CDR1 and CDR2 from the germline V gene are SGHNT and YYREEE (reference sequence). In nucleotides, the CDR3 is TGTGCCAGCAGCTCCCGCGGGACAGGGGACGAGCAGTACTTC. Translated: CASSSRGTGDEQYF.

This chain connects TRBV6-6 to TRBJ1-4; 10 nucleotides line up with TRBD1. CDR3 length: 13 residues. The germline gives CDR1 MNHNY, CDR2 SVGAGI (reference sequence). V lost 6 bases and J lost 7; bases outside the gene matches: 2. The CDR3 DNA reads TGTGCCAGCAGCCGGGACAGGGGTGAAAAACTGTTTTTT. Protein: CASSRDRGEKLFF.

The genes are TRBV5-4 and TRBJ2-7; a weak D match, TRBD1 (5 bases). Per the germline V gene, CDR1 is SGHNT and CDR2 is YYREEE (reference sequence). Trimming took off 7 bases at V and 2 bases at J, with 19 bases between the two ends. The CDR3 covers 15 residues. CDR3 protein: CASGRMGPIAYEQYF. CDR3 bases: TGTGCCAGCGGCCGAATGGGGCCGATCGCCTACGAGCAGTACTTC.

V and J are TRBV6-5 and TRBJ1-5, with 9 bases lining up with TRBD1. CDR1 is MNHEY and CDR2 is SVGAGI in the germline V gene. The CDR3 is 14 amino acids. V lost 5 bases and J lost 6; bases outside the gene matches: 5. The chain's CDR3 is CASSRTGATQPQHF. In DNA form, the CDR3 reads TGTGCCAGCAGTAGGACAGGGGCTACTCAGCCCCAGCATTTT.

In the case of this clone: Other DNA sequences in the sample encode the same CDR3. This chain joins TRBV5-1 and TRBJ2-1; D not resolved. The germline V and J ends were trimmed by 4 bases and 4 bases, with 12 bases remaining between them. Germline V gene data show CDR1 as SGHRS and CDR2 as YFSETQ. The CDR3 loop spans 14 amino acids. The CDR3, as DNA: TGCGCCAGCAGCCTGGAAGGCCGGTACAATGAGCAGTTCTTC. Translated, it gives CASSLEGRYNEQFF.

The CDR3 protein is CASSWGQGSTDTQYF. The CDR3 DNA follows: TGCGCCAGCAGCTGGGGACAGGGTAGCACAGATACGCAGTATTTT. The chain links TRBV5-1 to TRBJ2-3; 9 bases match TRBD1. CDR3 length: 15 residues. Losses at the gene ends were 3 bases for V and 0 bases for J; bases not matched to a gene: 2. Looked up from germline, CDR1 is SGHRS and CDR2 is YFSETQ.

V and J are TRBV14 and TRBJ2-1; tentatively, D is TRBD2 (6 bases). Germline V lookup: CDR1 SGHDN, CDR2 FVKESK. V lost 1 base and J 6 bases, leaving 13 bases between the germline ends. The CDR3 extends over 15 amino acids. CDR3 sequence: CASSQGFGTLNEQFF. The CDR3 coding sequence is TGTGCCAGCAGCCAAGGATTTGGGACTCTCAATGAGCAGTTCTTC.

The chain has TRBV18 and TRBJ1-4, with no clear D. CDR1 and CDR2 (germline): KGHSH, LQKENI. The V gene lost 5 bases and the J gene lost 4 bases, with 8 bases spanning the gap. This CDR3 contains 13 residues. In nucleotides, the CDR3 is TGTGCCAGCTCAATCCAGTTTAATGAAAAACTGTTTTTT. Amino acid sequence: CASSIQFNEKLFF.

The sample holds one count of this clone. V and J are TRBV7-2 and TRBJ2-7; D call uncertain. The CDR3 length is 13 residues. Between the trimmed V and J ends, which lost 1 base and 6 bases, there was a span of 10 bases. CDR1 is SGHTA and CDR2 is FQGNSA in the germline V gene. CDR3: CASSLESLGEQYF. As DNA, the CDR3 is TGTGCCAGCAGCTTAGAGTCCCTCGGCGAGCAGTACTTC.

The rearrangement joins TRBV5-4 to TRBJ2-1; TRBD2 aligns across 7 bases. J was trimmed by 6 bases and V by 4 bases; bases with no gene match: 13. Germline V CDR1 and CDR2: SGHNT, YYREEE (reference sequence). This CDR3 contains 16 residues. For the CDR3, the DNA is TGTGCCAGCAGCCGGGGAGGGAGGACCGTTAGCAATGAGCAGTTCTTC. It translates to CASSRGGRTVSNEQFF.

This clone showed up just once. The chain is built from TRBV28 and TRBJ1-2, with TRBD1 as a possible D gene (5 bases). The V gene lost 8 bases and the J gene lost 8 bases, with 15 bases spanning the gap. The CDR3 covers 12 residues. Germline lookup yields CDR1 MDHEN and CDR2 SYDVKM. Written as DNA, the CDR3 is TGTGCCAGCCAACCTACGGGGCAGGGCTACACCTTC. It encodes CASQPTGQGYTF.

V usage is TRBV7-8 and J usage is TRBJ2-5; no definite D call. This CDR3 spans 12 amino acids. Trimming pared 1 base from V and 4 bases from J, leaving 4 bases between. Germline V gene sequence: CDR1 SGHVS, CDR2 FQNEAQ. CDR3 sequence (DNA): TGTGCCAGCAGCTTAGAGAGAGAGACCCAGTACTTC. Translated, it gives CASSLERETQYF.